Reported below is one TCR beta chain. Its antigen remains unknown. Three pembrolizumab responders had their TCRs sequenced. Clones were read by immunoSEQ multiplex PCR, and TCRdb kept only the in-frame ones, dropping some. The profile covers 120,000 or so clones, with approximately 90% appearing a single time and around an eighth taken by the ten largest. The sample belongs to a study of PD-1 blockade in mismatch repair-deficient tumors. Across the whole study: All were previously treated, progressing patients with approximately 11 mismatch repair-deficient cancer types.

Overall study results and limits: After pembrolizumab, tumor-resident clones rose rapidly, then generally contracted before radiologic responses.

The sequencing used peripheral blood, collected 44 weeks after starting pembrolizumab. This clonotype originated in an adult with mismatch repair-deficient cancer.

The CDR3 loop is CASSYWADDTQYF. Here the CDR3 DNA reads TGTGCCAGCAGTTACTGGGCGGACGATACGCAGTATTTT. The chain couples TRBV6-6 to TRBJ2-3; D is unresolved. Trimming stripped 1 base from V and 6 bases from J, with 8 bases between. The germline V gene encodes CDR1 MNHNY and CDR2 SVGAGI (reference sequence). The CDR3 spans 13 residues.